This T cell receptor (beta chain) emerged from a study of monozygotic twins with inflammatory bowel disease. Study-level results: What may have added variability to patient repertoires is that immunosuppressive treatments differed.

Worth noting for this clonotype: Its antigen is still unknown.

Each sample had eight separate cDNA synthesis reactions. The template switching step added UMIs that contained a 6-nucleotide sample barcode. TCRdb re-called the 5' RACE reads and catalogs CDR3 proteins one per entry, DNA excluded. The table counts approximately 100,000 distinct CDR3 sequences; 9.5% to 15% lies in the top ten. The germline gives CDR1 SGDLS, CDR2 YYNGEE. There are 12 residues in the CDR3. This sequence was found in a human donor with ulcerative colitis or Crohn's disease, or a healthy co-twin of an affected twin (not recorded which). Sequenced sample: blood. V gene TRBV9 combines with J gene TRBJ1-1. The CDR3 spells CASSGDGDEAFF. Combining the CDR3 with reference TRBV9 and TRBJ1-1 gives the whole variable domain DSGVTQTPKHLITATGQRVTLRCSPRSGDLSVYWYQQSLDQGLQFLIQYYNGEERAKGNILERFSAQQFPDLHSELNLSSLELGDSALYFCASSGDGDEAFFGQGTRLTVV.